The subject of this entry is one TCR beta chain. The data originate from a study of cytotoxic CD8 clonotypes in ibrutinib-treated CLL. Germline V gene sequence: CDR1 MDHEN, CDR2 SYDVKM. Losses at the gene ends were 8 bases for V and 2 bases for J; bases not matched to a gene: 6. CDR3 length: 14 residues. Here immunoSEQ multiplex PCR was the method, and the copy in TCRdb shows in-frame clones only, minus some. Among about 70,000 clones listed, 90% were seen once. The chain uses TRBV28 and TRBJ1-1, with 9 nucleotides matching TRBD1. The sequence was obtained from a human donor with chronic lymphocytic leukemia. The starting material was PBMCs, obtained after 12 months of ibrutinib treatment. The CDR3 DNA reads TGTGCCAGCCAGTCGGACAGGGGTAACACTGAAGCTTTCTTT. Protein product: CASQSDRGNTEAFF. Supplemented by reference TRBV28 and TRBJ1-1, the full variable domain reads DVKVTQSSRYLVKRTGEKVFLECVQDMDHENMFWYRQDPGLGLRLIYFSYDVKMKEKGDIPEGYSVSREKKERFSLILESASTNQTSMYLCASQSDRGNTEAFFGQGTRLTVV.